The 8 T cell receptor beta chains below all came from one sample that was sequenced in a study of tumor-infiltrating lymphocytes in localized non-small cell lung cancer. Here immunoSEQ multiplex PCR was the method, and the copy in TCRdb shows in-frame clones only, minus some. The sample has roughly 12,000 clones, around 76% seen once; the top ten hold about a sixth. Sequencing was carried out using uninvolved lung tissue not adjacent to the tumor. The source is a human donor with non-small cell lung cancer.

The chain employs TRBV7-2 and TRBJ1-2, with a possible D match to TRBD1 (5 bases). Trimming pared 3 bases from V and 7 bases from J, leaving 12 bases between. Germline CDR1 and CDR2: SGHTA and FQGNSA. The CDR3 totals 13 residues. The DNA for the CDR3 is TGTGCCAGCAGCTTGGCAGGGTCGGGTGGCTACACCTTC. Amino acid sequence: CASSLAGSGGYTF.

The chain joins TRBV2 to TRBJ1-4; D is unresolved. CDR3 length equals 13 residues. Trimming took 6 bases from V and 8 from J, leaving 13 bases between them. Germline V lookup: CDR1 SNHLY, CDR2 FYNNEI. CDR3: CASRDWSIEKLFF. The DNA for the CDR3 is TGTGCCAGCAGGGATTGGAGTATCGAAAAACTGTTTTTT.

The V and J genes are TRBV7-6 and TRBJ1-4; D is unresolved. The CDR3 has 17 amino acids. V lost 5 bases and J lost 0, with 16 bases in between. The V gene's germline CDR1 is SGHVS and CDR2 FNYEAQ. The CDR3 nucleotides read TGTGCCAGCAGCAAAGTCCTAGCGGGCACAACTAATGAAAAACTGTTTTTT. This translates into CASSKVLAGTTNEKLFF.

V usage is TRBV7-8 and J usage is TRBJ1-5; perhaps TRBD1 as D (6 bases). The CDR3 has 15 residues. The V end lost 2 bases, the J end lost 7 bases, and 15 bases lay between the germline ends. Germline V CDR1 and CDR2: SGHVS, FQNEAQ. The chain's CDR3 is CASSLQVQGGQPQHF. The CDR3 DNA sequence: TGTGCCAGCAGCTTACAGGTACAGGGTGGACAGCCCCAGCATTTT.

This rearrangement joins TRBV6-6 to TRBJ1-4, with 8 bases identical to TRBD1. V shed 5 bases and J 5 bases; nucleotides not matched to a gene: 7. Per germline, CDR1 MNHNY and CDR2 SVGAGI (reference sequence). The CDR3 is made up of 15 amino acids. Here the CDR3 DNA reads TGTGCCAGCAGTCAACAGGGGGGCCTCAATGAAAAACTGTTTTTT. This sequence encodes CASSQQGGLNEKLFF.

The rearrangement links TRBV5-6 to TRBJ2-4; D not resolved. The CDR3 is 12 amino acids. V was trimmed by 0 bases and J by 13 bases, leaving 11 bases between them. The germline CDR1 and CDR2 sequences are SGHDT and YYEEEE. CDR3 amino acids: CASSLATFGQYF. The CDR3 DNA reads TGTGCCAGCAGCTTGGCGACATTCGGCCAGTACTTC.

This chain links TRBV20-1 with TRBJ2-7; TRBD2 might be the D (6 bases). The CDR3 loop spans 11 amino acids. Germline V gene lookup returns CDR1 DFQATT and CDR2 SNEGSKA (reference sequence). V lost 6 bases to trimming and J lost 7 bases, with 13 bases between them. The CDR3 loop reads CSAKAGWEQYF. The CDR3 DNA is TGCAGTGCCAAGGCGGGGTGGGAGCAGTACTTC.

The chain links TRBV7-2 to TRBJ2-3, with 12 positions matching TRBD2. Germline values: CDR1 SGHTA, CDR2 FQGNSA. J gave up 4 bases and V 1 base, and 9 bases lay outside the gene matches. This CDR3 is 18 amino acids long. The CDR3 loop is CASSLVSFLAGGPDTQYF. CDR3 nucleotide sequence: TGTGCCAGCAGCTTAGTGAGCTTTCTAGCGGGGGGGCCAGATACGCAGTATTTT.